Below, 17 T cell receptor beta chains from the same sample are listed, as sequenced in a study of cytomegalovirus exposure and HLA in healthy donors (dated by TCRdb to about 2017). The library was built by means of the immunoSEQ multiplex PCR assay. The multiplex PCR relied on a mix of 60 forward primers for TCR Vbeta segments and 13 reverse primers for TCR Jbeta segments. Not all clones reach the TCRdb copy of this immuneACCESS table, which keeps in-frame sequences only. Checked studies attribute under half of the gap to unresolved V genes and leave the rest unexplained. The sample contains tens of thousands of clones, roughly 70% of them found a single time. Clones ranked in the top ten supply around a quarter of the sample. The sample consisted of PBMCs. The receptors were gathered from a man aged 50-60 years in good health and CMV-seropositive.

The chain is built from TRBV30 and TRBJ1-5, with 7 bases aligning to TRBD1. This CDR3 region has 14 residues. The ends lost 6 bases at V and 6 bases at J; junction bases unmatched: 11. Looked up from germline, CDR1 is GTSNPN and CDR2 is SVGIG (reference sequence). The chain's CDR3 is CACQGGPAGQPQHF. The CDR3 nucleotides read TGTGCCTGCCAGGGGGGACCAGCCGGTCAGCCCCAGCATTTT.

The chain has TRBV4-1 and TRBJ1-2; TRBD1 might be the D (5 bases). Germline V CDR1 and CDR2: MGHRA, YSYEKL. The CDR3 totals 17 residues. Trimming cost V 1 base and J 0 bases, with 15 bases left between them. For the CDR3, the DNA is TGCGCCAGCAGCCAAGTGAGTCGAAGGGGCACTAACTATGGCTACACCTTC. This translates into CASSQVSRRGTNYGYTF.

To note about this clone: At one boundary the junction diverges from the germline segment, which might be a read error. The chain is built from TRBV27 and TRBJ1-2, with D perhaps TRBD1 (6 bases). The CDR3 is 13 amino acids. Germline CDR1 reads MNHEY; CDR2 reads SMNVEV (reference sequence). CDR3: CASSTTGKSGYPF. For the CDR3, the DNA is TGTGCCAGCAGTACCACAGGGAAAAGTGGCTACCCCTTC.

This clone was counted at least ten times. The chain is built from TRBV7-9 and TRBJ1-1, with D tentatively TRBD1 (5 bases). The germline CDR1 and CDR2 sequences are SEHNR and FQNEAQ (reference sequence). This CDR3 has 15 amino acids. The V gene lost 4 bases and the J gene lost 6 bases, with 18 bases spanning the gap. This CDR3 is CASSSRGTEGAEAFF. CDR3 in DNA: TGTGCCAGCAGCTCCCGGGGGACTGAAGGCGCTGAAGCTTTCTTT.

The chain employs TRBV27 and TRBJ1-2, with TRBD1 matching over 7 bases. The CDR3 has 14 residues. Germline-derived CDR1 and CDR2 are MNHEY and SMNVEV (reference sequence). The J segment lost 5 bases and the V segment lost 5 bases, leaving 8 bases of the junction unmatched. The CDR3 is CASSLWTGMYGYTF. The CDR3 nucleotides read TGTGCCAGCAGTCTTTGGACAGGAATGTATGGCTACACCTTC.

The chain recombines TRBV6-1 with TRBJ2-3, with 7 positions matching TRBD1. The ends lost 4 bases at V and 4 bases at J; junction bases unmatched: 5. The CDR3 totals 14 residues. The germline V gene encodes CDR1 MNHNS and CDR2 SASEGT. The CDR3 region is CASSADRVADTQYF. The CDR3 DNA sequence: TGTGCCAGCAGTGCCGACAGGGTAGCAGATACGCAGTATTTT.

The chain links TRBV7-9 to TRBJ1-2, with 9 bases that match TRBD1. There are 16 residues in the CDR3. The V gene's germline CDR1 is SEHNR and CDR2 FQNEAQ (reference sequence). J was trimmed by 2 bases and V by 4 bases; bases with no gene match: 8. The CDR3 loop reads CASSSPRGQGNYGYTF. Written as DNA, the CDR3 is TGTGCCAGCAGCTCTCCTCGAGGACAGGGGAACTATGGCTACACCTTC.

The chain links TRBV21-1 to TRBJ1-5; TRBD1 was called by the table and not checked on the DNA. TRBV21-1 has pseudogene status. This CDR3 comprises 16 residues. The CDR3, as DNA: TGTGCCAGCAGCAAAGTGGTCACAGGGTGGAATCAGCCCCAGCATTTT. It translates to CASSKVVTGWNQPQHF.

The V and J genes are TRBV19 and TRBJ2-1, with TRBD2 matching 8 bases. CDR3 size: 14 residues. The germline V gene has CDR1 LNHDA and CDR2 SQIVND (reference sequence). After removal of 7 bases from V and 4 bases from J, the junction contained 6 bases not matched to a gene. This CDR3 reads CASNSGLAYNEQFF. CDR3 DNA sequence: TGTGCCAGTAACTCCGGACTAGCTTACAATGAGCAGTTCTTC.

V is TRBV9 and J is TRBJ2-3, with 11 bases fitting TRBD1. The CDR3 extends over 16 amino acids. Losses at the gene ends were 4 bases for V and 6 bases for J; bases not matched to a gene: 10. The germline V gene encodes CDR1 SGDLS and CDR2 YYNGEE. The CDR3 loop reads CASSPPGGTGGDTQYF. In DNA form, the CDR3 reads TGTGCCAGCAGCCCCCCAGGGGGGACAGGGGGGGATACGCAGTATTTT.

V and J are TRBV30 and TRBJ2-5, with 8 positions matching TRBD1. The J segment lost 5 bases and the V segment lost 0 bases, leaving 20 bases of the junction unmatched. CDR1 GTSNPN and CDR2 SVGIG come from the germline V gene (reference sequence). This CDR3 comprises 19 residues. CDR3 sequence (DNA): TGTGCCTGGAGTGTAAAATGGGTTGTGGGCAGGGGGCTCGGGGAGACCCAGTACTTC. Residues: CAWSVKWVVGRGLGETQYF.

The chain is built from TRBV6-6 and TRBJ1-2, with D perhaps TRBD1 (6 bases). CDR1 and CDR2 (germline): MNHNY, SVGAGI (reference sequence). Deletions cut 0 bases from V and 3 bases from J, with 14 bases between. The CDR3 spans 16 residues. CDR3 region: CASSYSPTGIDYGYTF. In nucleotides, the CDR3 is TGTGCCAGCAGTTACTCGCCTACAGGGATCGACTATGGCTACACCTTC.

This clone turned up a few times. One end of the junction fails to match germline, which may point to a read error. The V and J genes are TRBV28 and TRBJ2-3; D may be TRBD2 (6 bases). Germline V CDR1 and CDR2: MDHEN, SYDVKM. This CDR3 has 15 amino acids. The CDR3 is CAGSFGGFRADTQYF. The CDR3 bases are TGTGCCGGCAGTTTCGGAGGGTTTAGGGCAGATACGCAGTATTTT.

This chain links TRBV23-1 with TRBJ1-2; D ambiguous. TRBV23-1 is an ORF for which the function is uncertain. The V end was cut by 0 bases, the J end by 6 bases, with 11 bases between. This CDR3 has 14 residues. This CDR3 reads CASSQSRIIHGYTF. The CDR3 nucleotides are TGCGCCAGCAGTCAATCGCGGATTATCCATGGCTACACCTTC.

V gene TRBV4-1 combines with J gene TRBJ2-1; possible D gene TRBD1, 6 bases. The germline V gene encodes CDR1 MGHRA and CDR2 YSYEKL. V was cut by 3 bases and J by 0 bases, with 15 bases left in between. This CDR3 comprises 17 residues. The CDR3 region is CASSHQTGLSSYNEQFF. The CDR3 DNA sequence: TGCGCCAGCAGCCACCAGACAGGACTCAGCTCCTACAATGAGCAGTTCTTC.

This sequence joins TRBV6-5 and TRBJ2-3; 7 nucleotides agree with TRBD2. The V gene end was trimmed by 6 bases and the J gene end by 6 bases; junction bases not matched to a gene: 6. The CDR3 is 13 amino acids. Germline V gene data show CDR1 as MNHEY and CDR2 as SVGAGI. The CDR3 coding sequence is TGTGCCAGCAGCCAAGGGAGGGCGGATACGCAGTATTTT. Residues: CASSQGRADTQYF.

The chain couples TRBV27 to TRBJ1-4; possible D gene TRBD1, 5 bases. Trimming shortened V by 6 bases and J by 13 bases, and 24 bases separated the two germline ends. Germline CDR1 and CDR2: MNHEY and SMNVEV (reference sequence). CDR3 length equals 15 residues. CDR3 coding DNA: TGTGCCAGCAGGGTTCCTGAGGGGCGGTGGGGGGGACTGTTTTTT. Translating it yields CASRVPEGRWGGLFF.